This TCR beta chain was profiled in a study of cytomegalovirus exposure and HLA in healthy donors. It was with 60 Vbeta and 13 Jbeta primers that the PCR ran. Here immunoSEQ multiplex PCR was the method, and the copy in TCRdb shows in-frame clones only, minus some. Altogether around 78,000 clones are present, 80% being singletons, with the ten largest covering approximately 1%. Germline lookup yields CDR1 SGHTA and CDR2 FQGNSA. The CDR3 totals 14 residues. V was pared by 3 bases and J by 4 bases, with 11 bases between. This clonotype was obtained from a male donor in good health and CMV-seronegative. Input material: PBMCs. The J gene is TRBJ2-3, the V gene TRBV7-2; D is perhaps TRBD1 (6 bases). The CDR3 coding sequence is TGTGCCAGCAGCTTCTCGCCAGGGGCAGATACGCAGTATTTT. This gives the protein CASSFSPGADTQYF.